The present T cell receptor (beta chain) was sequenced within a study of T-cell memory formation after mild COVID-19. TCRdb analysed the 5' RACE reads with MiXCR anew, one entry per CDR3 protein. The profile shows fewer than 250,000 distinct CDR3 sequences, 10% of them singletons. Germline assignment: CDR1 DFQATT and CDR2 SNEGSKA (reference sequence). The CDR3 spans 15 residues. V dropped 0 bases and J dropped 4 bases, with 13 bases sitting between them. The origin of this receptor is a man younger than 35 who had mild COVID-19 (a few samples of this study predate the infection). Cell type and time point are not known. Sequenced: PBMCs or a T cell subset sorted from them (not recorded which). The rearrangement joins TRBV20-1 to TRBJ1-5, with D perhaps TRBD1 (6 bases). The CDR3 nucleotides are TGCAGTGCTAGAGAAATAGGGGGTCTAAATCAGCCCCAGCATTTT. Protein: CSAREIGGLNQPQHF.